This TCR beta chain came from a study of T cell responses to AZD1222 COVID-19 vaccine (dated by TCRdb to the early 2020s). Notes on the research overall: AZD1222 recipients whose second dose came at about 4 weeks and those whose second dose came at about 12 weeks were combined into one group, since spike-specific TCR depth and breadth did not differ between the two schedules. TCR sequencing was performed for more than 230 trial participants, of whom roughly 200 were given two doses of AZD1222 and around 25 were given two doses of MenACWY control vaccine. Enrollment into the trials was organized by age into subgroups of 18-55, 56-69 and 70-plus years, and those subgroups contained around 150, 28 and 57 TCR-sequenced participants, respectively. Overall study results and their limits: Vaccine-associated CD4 TCRs spanned the whole spike protein, with dominant responses in regions 160-218 and 743-854. A significant rise in spike-specific TCR breadth and depth was observed after two AZD1222 doses relative to day 0 and relative to MenACWY recipients. Conclusions about previously exposed vaccinees were limited because only six or seven AZD1222 recipients were SARS-CoV-2 seropositive at baseline. Participants were mostly white British, with more females than males. The authors suggested clonal diversity may have been underestimated. The 56-69-year group was small, and its depth increase did not reach significance, likely because of low power. Epitopes outside the regions mutated in the B.1.351 and B.1.1.7 variants were reportedly recognized by nearly half of the unique spike-specific TCRs. Because no day 14 peak-response samples were available, repertoires were characterized only after the peak T cell response.

Explained via the paper, the time point label denotes: baseline before first vaccination. The vaccinee samples were drawn from two UK trials, COV001 and COV002, one of which was a single-blind randomized controlled phase 2/3 trial testing AZD1222 (ChAdOx1 nCoV-19) in healthy adults. For TCRbeta chain sequencing, PBMC samples from trial participants were taken at day 0 and at day 28 after the second dose. Details on this clone: This clone's antigen is unknown. Base-call qualities are not available, and no considerably larger clone is one nucleotide away.

The CDR3 covers 18 residues, taking in both the cysteine and the phenylalanine. CDR3 DNA only is kept here, 54 bases in frame from base 1. Per the germline V gene, SGHTA is the CDR1 and FQGNSA is the CDR2. V is shortened by 5 bases, J by 0 bases, and the region joining them spans 23 bases. The CDR3 regions of human TCRbeta chains were analyzed by immunosequencing. As for the original processing: TCRs in the repertoires were compared against a reference library of SARS-CoV-2-specific TCRs that had been generated with the MIRA antigen-specificity platform. Breadth meant the fraction of unique TCRs that were SARS-CoV-2-associated, whereas depth meant the fraction of total T cells that were SARS-CoV-2-associated. Using the MIRA data, each spike-specific TCR was assigned both to the spike region to which the TCR was reactive and to a CD4 or CD8 class. Log10-transformed breadth and depth values were compared by one-way ANOVA with Sidak's multiple comparisons tests. Drawn from immuneACCESS, this table holds only the in-frame rearrangements with V and J called that TCRdb kept. Clones are partly lost; checked studies trace under half to an unresolved V gene and leave the rest unexplained. The V and J calls and the clone size are those of that table, but D and trimming were determined from the DNA. The sample table holds roughly 100,000 clones, of which 88% were seen once. 2% to 3% of the sample lies in the top ten.

Sample: peripheral blood, taken on day 0 of AZD1222 vaccination. The receptor chain draws on TRBV7-2 and TRBJ2-7; TRBD2 is possibly the D segment (6 matching bases). This receptor was identified in an adult in good health. Here is the DNA: TGTGCCAGCAGCCCCGGGACTCGTTACACTGCGTCCTCCTACGAGCAGTACTTC. It is translated as CASSPGTRYTASSYEQYF.